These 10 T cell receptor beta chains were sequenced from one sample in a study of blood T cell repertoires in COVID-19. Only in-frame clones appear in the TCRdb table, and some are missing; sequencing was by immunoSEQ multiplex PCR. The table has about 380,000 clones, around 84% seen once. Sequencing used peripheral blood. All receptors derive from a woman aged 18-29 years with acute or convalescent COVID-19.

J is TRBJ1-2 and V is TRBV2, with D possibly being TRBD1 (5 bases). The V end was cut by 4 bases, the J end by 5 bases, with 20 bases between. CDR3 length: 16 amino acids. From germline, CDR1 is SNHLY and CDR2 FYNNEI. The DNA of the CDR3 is TGTGCCAGCAGTGCCCCGGTGACAGCTGAGATGTATGGCTACACCTTC. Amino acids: CASSAPVTAEMYGYTF. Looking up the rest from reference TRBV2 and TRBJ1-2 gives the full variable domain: EPEVTQTPSHQVTQMGQEVILRCVPISNHLYFYWYRQILGQKVEFLVSFYNNEISEKSEIFDDQFSVERPDGSNFTLKIRSTKLEDSAMYFCASSAPVTAEMYGYTFGSGTRLTVV.

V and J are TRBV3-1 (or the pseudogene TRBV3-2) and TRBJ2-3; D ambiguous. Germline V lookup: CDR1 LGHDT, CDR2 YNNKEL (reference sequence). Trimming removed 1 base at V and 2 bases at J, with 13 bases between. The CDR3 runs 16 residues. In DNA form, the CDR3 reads TGTGCCAGCAGCCAAGCCCAGGTTAGGTCCACAGATACGCAGTATTTT. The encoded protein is CASSQAQVRSTDTQYF.

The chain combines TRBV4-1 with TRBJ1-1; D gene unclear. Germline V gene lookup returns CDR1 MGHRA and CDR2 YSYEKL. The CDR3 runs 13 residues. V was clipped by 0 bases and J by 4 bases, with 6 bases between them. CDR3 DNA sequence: TGCGCCAGCAGCCAAGATCCCGGCACTGAAGCTTTCTTT. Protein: CASSQDPGTEAFF.

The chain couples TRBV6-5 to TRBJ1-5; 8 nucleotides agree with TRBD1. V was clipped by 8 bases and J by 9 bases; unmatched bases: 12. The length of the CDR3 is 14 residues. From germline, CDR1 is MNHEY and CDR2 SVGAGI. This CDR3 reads CASRGQASQGPQHF. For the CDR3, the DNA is TGTGCCAGCCGGGGACAGGCCTCCCAAGGGCCCCAGCATTTT.

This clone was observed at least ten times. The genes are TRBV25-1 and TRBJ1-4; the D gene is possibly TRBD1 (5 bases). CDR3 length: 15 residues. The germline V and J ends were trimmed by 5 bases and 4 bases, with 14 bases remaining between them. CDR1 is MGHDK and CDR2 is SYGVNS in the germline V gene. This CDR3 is CASSRGGTVNEKLFF. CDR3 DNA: TGTGCCAGCAGTAGAGGCGGGACGGTTAATGAAAAACTGTTTTTT. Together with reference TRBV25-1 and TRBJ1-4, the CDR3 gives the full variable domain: EADIYQTPRYLVIGTGKKITLECSQTMGHDKMYWYQQDPGMELHLIHYSYGVNSTEKGDLSSESTVSRIRTEHFPLTLESARPSHTSQYLCASSRGGTVNEKLFFGSGTQLSVL.

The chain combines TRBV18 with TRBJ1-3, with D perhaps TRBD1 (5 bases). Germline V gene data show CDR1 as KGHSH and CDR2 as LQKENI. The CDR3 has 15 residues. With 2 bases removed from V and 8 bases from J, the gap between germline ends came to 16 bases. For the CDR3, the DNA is TGTGCCAGCTCACCAGGACAACGGACCTGGGACACCATATATTTT. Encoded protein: CASSPGQRTWDTIYF.

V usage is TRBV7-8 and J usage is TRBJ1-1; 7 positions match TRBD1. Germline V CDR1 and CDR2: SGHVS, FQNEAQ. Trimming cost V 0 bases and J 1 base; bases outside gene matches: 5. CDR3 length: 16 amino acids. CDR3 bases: TGTGCCAGCAGCTTAGCTGACGGGACAGCGAACACTGAAGCTTTCTTT. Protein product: CASSLADGTANTEAFF.

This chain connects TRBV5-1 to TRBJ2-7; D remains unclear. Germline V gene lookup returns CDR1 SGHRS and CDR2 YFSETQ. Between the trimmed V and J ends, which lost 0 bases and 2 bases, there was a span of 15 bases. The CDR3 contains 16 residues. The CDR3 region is CASSLAGQALAYEQYF. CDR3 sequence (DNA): TGCGCCAGCAGCTTGGCCGGCCAGGCCCTCGCCTACGAGCAGTACTTC.

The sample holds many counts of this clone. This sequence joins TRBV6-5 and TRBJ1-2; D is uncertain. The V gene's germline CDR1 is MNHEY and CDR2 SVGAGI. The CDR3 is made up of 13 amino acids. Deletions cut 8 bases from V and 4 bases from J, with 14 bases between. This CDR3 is CASHSEDSYGYTF. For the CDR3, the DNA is TGTGCCAGCCATTCAGAAGATTCCTATGGCTACACCTTC.

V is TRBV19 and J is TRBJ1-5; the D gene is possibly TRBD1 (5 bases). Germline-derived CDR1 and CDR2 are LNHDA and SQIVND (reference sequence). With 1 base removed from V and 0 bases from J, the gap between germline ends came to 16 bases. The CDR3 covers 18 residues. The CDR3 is CASSIGGQILYSNQPQHF. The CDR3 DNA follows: TGTGCCAGTAGTATAGGGGGCCAGATACTTTATAGCAATCAGCCCCAGCATTTT.